This record looks at one TCR beta chain sequence and its context. Its antigen is unknown. This sample is part of a study of OX40 agonist ivuxolimab in advanced cancers. Background on the study: Ivuxolimab, an agonist antibody against OX40 (CD134), was given to patients.

Sampling of blood occurred at baseline, cycle 4 day 1, and cycle 7 day 1. The method was immunoSEQ multiplex PCR; TCRdb's version includes in-frame clones alone and lacks a portion of them. The sample shows tens of thousands of clones, 70% to 90% of them seen only once. V was trimmed by 4 bases and J by 4 bases, leaving 17 bases between them. Germline assignment: CDR1 MNHEY and CDR2 SVGAGI. The CDR3 length is 16 residues. Study-level results: CD8+ T cells showed, on average, more clonal expansion than CD4+ cells.

The sample here was CD4+ or CD8+ T cells sorted from blood, taken in a trial of the OX40 agonist ivuxolimab. This chain connects TRBV6-5 to TRBJ1-3; perhaps TRBD1 as D (6 bases). The clonotype comes from an adult with an advanced solid tumor such as melanoma, head and neck, liver or kidney cancer. Written as DNA, the CDR3 is TGTGCCAGCAGTTCCCCTCGGGGGGCGAGAGGAAACACCATATATTTT. Translated: CASSSPRGARGNTIYF.